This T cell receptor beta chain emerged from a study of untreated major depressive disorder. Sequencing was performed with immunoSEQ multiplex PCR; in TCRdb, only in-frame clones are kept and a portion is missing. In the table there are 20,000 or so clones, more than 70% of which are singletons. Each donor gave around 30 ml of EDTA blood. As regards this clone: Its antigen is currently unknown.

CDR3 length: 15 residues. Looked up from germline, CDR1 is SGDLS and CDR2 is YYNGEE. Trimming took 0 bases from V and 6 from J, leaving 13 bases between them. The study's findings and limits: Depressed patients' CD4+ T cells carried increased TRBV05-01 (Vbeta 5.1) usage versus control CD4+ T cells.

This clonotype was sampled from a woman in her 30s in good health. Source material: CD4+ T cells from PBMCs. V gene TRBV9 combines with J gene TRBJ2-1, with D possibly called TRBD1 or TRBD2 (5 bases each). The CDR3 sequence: CASSVGPGRGNEQFF. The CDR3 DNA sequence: TGTGCCAGCAGCGTAGGGCCAGGGAGAGGCAATGAGCAGTTCTTC.